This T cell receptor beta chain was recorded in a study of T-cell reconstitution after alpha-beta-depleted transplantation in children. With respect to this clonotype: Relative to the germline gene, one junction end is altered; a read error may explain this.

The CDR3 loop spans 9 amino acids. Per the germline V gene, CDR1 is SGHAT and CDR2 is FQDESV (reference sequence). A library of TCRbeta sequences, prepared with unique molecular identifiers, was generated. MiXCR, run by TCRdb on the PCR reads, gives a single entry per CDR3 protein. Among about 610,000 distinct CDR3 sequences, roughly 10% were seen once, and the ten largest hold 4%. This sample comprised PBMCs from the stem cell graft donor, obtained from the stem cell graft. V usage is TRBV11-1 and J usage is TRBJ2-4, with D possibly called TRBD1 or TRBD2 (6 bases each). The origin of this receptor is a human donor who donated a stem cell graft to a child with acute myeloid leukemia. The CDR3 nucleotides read TGTGCCAGCAGCTTCCGGGGGCACTTC. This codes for CASSFRGHF.